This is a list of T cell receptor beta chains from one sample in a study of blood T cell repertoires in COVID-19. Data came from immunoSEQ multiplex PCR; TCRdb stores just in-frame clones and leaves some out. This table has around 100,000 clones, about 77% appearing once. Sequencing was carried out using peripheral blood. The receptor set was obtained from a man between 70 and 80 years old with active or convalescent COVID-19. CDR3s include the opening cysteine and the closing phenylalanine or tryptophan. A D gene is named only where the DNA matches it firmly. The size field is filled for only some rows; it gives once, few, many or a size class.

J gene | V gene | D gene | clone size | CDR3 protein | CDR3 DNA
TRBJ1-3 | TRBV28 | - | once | CASRAQGSSGNTIYF | TGTGCCAGCAGGGCCCAAGGGAGCTCTGGAAACACCATATATTTT
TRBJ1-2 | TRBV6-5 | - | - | CASSSGLVRYGYTF | TGTGCCAGCAGTTCAGGCCTGGTCCGCTATGGCTACACCTTC
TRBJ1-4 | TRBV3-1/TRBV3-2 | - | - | CASSQEGVGKLFF | TGTGCCAGCAGCCAAGAGGGAGTAGGAAAACTGTTTTTT
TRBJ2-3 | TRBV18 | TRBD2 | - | CASSQPSGRYTDTQYF | TGTGCCAGCTCTCAACCTAGCGGGCGCTACACAGATACGCAGTATTTT
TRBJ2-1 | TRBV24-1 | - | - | CATSDLSPGQGNEQFF | TGTGCCACCAGTGATTTATCTCCTGGGCAGGGCAATGAGCAGTTCTTC
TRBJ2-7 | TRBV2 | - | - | CASSEALWGPTRYEQYF | TGTGCCAGCAGTGAAGCGCTTTGGGGGCCGACGCGCTACGAGCAGTACTTC
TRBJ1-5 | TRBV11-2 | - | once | CASSLSSGPSNQPQHF | TGTGCCAGCAGCTTAAGCTCAGGCCCAAGCAATCAGCCCCAGCATTTT
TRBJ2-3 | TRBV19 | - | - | CASMSPFTDTQYF | TGTGCCAGTATGAGCCCGTTCACGGATACGCAGTATTTT
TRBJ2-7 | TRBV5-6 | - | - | CASSFWQGLILYEQYF | TGTGCCAGCAGCTTCTGGCAGGGCCTAATTCTCTACGAGCAGTACTTC
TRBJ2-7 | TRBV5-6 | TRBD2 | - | CASSLTSGRTNYEQYF | TGTGCCAGCAGCTTAACTAGCGGGAGGACTAACTACGAGCAGTACTTC
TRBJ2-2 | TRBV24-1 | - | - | CATGIGGSHTGELFF | TGTGCCACGGGGATTGGGGGCTCCCACACCGGGGAGCTGTTTTTT
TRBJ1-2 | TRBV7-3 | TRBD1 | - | CASSKGQGGGYTF | TGTGCCAGCAGCAAGGGACAGGGTGGAGGCTACACCTTC
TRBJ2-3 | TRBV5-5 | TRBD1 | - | CASSLETGLTDTQYF | TGTGCCAGCAGCTTGGAGACAGGGCTAACAGATACGCAGTATTTT
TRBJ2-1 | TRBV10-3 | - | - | CAISESKRPSYNEQFF | TGTGCCATCAGTGAGTCTAAGCGGCCTTCCTACAATGAGCAGTTCTTC
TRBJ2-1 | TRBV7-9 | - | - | CASSLEGLGLNEQFF | TGTGCCAGCAGCTTAGAGGGGCTGGGTCTGAATGAGCAGTTCTTC
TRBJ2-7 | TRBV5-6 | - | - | CASSPLGGFGLREQYF | TGTGCCAGCAGCCCTCTGGGCGGGTTCGGACTTCGGGAGCAGTACTTC
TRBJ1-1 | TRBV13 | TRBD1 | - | CASSWTGSMNTEAFF | TGTGCCAGCAGCTGGACAGGGAGCATGAACACTGAAGCTTTCTTT
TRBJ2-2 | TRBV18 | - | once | CASSPLGVNTGELFF | TGTGCCAGCTCACCCCTCGGGGTAAACACCGGGGAGCTGTTTTTT
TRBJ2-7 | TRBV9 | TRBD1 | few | CASSIGQGASHEQYF | TGTGCCAGCAGCATAGGACAGGGGGCGTCTCACGAGCAGTACTTC
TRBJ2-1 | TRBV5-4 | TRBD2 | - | CASSLGLAVQTLFF | TGTGCCAGCAGCTTGGGACTAGCGGTCCAAACCCTATTCTTC
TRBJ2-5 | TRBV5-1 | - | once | CASSFGTRQETQYF | TGCGCCAGCAGTTTCGGGACACGCCAAGAGACCCAGTACTTC
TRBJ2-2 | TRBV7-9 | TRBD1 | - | CAGTTGGGTGELFF | TGTGCCGGGACAACAGGGGGCGGCACCGGGGAGCTGTTTTTT
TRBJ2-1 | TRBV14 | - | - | CASSQALQGRSYNEQFF | TGTGCCAGCAGCCAAGCCCTACAGGGACGGTCCTACAATGAGCAGTTCTTC
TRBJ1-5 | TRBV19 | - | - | CASSILGGGNQPQHF | TGTGCCAGTAGTATCCTGGGGGGGGGCAATCAGCCCCAGCATTTT
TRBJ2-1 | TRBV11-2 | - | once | CASSLDRVGTPDNEQFF | TGTGCCAGCAGCTTAGACAGGGTGGGGACTCCGGACAATGAGCAGTTCTTC
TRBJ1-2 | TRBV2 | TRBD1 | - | CASSGTGANYGYTF | TGTGCCAGCAGTGGGACAGGAGCAAACTATGGCTACACCTTC
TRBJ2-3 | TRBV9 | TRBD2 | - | CASSVASGSGADTQYF | TGTGCCAGCAGCGTCGCTAGCGGGAGTGGAGCAGATACGCAGTATTTT
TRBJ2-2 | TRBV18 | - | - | CASSPTRLALVEDTGELFF | TGTGCCAGCTCACCCACCCGGCTAGCCCTTGTGGAGGACACCGGGGAGCTGTTTTTT
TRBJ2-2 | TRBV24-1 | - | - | CATSGRPNTGELFF | TGTGCCACCAGTGGCAGGCCAAACACCGGGGAGCTGTTTTTT